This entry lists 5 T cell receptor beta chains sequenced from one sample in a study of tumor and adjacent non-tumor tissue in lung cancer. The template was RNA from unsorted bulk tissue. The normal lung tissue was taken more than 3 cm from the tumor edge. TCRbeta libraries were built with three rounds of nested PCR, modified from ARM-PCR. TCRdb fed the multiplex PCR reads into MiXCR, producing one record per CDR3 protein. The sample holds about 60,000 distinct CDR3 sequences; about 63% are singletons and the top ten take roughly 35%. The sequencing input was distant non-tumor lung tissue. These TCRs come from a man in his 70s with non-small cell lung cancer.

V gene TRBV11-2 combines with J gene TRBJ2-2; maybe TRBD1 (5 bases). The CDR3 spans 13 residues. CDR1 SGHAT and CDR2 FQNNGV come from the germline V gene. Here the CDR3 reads CVNSPQVTGELFF. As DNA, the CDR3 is TGTGTCAACAGTCCACAGGTGACTGGGGAGCTGTTTTTT.

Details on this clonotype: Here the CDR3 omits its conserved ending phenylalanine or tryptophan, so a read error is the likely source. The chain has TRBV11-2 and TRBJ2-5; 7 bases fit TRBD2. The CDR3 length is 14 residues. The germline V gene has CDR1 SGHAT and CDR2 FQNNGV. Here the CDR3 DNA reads TGCGCCAGCAGCTCCTGGGAGGGCCAAGAGATCCAGTACCTC. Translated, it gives CASSSWEGQEIQYL.

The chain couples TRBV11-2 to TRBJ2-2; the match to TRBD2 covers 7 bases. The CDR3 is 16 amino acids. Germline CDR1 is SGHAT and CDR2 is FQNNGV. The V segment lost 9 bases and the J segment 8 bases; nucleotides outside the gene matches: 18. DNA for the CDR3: TGTGCCAGTAGGTTAGATCGACTAGCCTCGGCTGGGGAGCTGTTTTTT. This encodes CASRLDRLASAGELFF.

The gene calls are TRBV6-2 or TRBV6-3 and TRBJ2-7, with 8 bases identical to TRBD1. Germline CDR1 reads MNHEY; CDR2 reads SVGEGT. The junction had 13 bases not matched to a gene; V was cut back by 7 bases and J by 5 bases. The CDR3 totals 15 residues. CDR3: CASTSQGARFDEQYF. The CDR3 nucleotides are TGTGCCAGCACATCGCAGGGGGCGCGGTTCGACGAGCAGTACTTC.

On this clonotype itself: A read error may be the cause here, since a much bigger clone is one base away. CDR3: CTSSQDPRGVDYNEQFF. The CDR3 DNA sequence: TGCACCAGCAGCCAAGATCCCAGGGGCGTTGATTACAATGAGCAGTTCTTC. V usage is TRBV4-1 and J usage is TRBJ2-1, with D possibly TRBD1 on 6 matching bases. The germline CDR1 and CDR2 sequences are MGHRA and YSYEKL. The CDR3 has 17 amino acids.